This entry concerns a single T cell receptor (beta chain). This specimen comes from a study of cytomegalovirus exposure and HLA in healthy donors. V lost 1 base and J 0 bases, leaving 10 bases between the germline ends. Germline-derived CDR1 and CDR2 are MDHEN and SYDVKM. The CDR3 length is 16 residues. Vbeta (60) and Jbeta (13) primers were used in the PCR. Authors' processing steps: Later, roughly 80 million unique TCR beta chains were counted in an analysis, and approximately 10 million of them were shared. Data came from immunoSEQ multiplex PCR; TCRdb stores just in-frame clones and leaves some out. V and J calls and clone size are copied from that table; D and trimming were computed from the DNA. The table has 95,000 to 150,000 clones, approximately 66% seen once; the top ten hold approximately 8%.

The specimen was PBMCs. V usage is TRBV28 and J usage is TRBJ2-1, with D hard to call. This TCR was recovered from a woman aged 40 to 50 in good health and CMV-seropositive. The chain's CDR3 is CASSLSQPVSYNEQFF. DNA for the CDR3: TGTGCCAGCAGTTTATCACAGCCCGTCTCCTACAATGAGCAGTTCTTC.